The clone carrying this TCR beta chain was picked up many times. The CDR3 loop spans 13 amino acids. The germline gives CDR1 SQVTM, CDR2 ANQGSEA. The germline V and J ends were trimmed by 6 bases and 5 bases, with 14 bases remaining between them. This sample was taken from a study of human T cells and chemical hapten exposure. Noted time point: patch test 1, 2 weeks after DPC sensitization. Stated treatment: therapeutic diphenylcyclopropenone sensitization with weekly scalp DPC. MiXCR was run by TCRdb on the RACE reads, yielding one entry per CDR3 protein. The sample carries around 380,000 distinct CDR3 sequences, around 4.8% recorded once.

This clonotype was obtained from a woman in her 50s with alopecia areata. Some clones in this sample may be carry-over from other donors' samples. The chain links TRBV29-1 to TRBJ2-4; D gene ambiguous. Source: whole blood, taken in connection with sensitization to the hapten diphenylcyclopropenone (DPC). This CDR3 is CSVPGFSQNIQYF. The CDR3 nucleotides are TGCAGCGTACCTGGTTTCAGCCAAAACATTCAGTACTTC.